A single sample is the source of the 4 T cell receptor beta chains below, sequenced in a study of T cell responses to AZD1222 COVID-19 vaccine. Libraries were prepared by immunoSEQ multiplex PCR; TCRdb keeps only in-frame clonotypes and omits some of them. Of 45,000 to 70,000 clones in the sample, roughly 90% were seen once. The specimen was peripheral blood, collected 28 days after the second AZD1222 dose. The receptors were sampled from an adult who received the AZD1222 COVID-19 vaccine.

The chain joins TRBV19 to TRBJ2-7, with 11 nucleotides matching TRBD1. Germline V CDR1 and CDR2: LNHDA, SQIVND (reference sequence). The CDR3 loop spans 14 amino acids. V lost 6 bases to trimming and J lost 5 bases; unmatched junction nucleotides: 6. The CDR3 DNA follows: TGTGCCAGTAGGAAGGACAGGGGGCAGGACGAGCAGTACTTC. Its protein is CASRKDRGQDEQYF.

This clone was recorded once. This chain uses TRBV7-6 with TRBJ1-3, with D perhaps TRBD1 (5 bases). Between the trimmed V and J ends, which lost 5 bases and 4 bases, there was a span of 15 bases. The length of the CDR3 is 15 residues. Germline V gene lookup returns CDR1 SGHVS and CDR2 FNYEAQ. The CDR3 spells CASSRVADSGNTIYF. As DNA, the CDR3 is TGTGCCAGCAGCCGGGTGGCCGACAGCGGAAACACCATATATTTT.

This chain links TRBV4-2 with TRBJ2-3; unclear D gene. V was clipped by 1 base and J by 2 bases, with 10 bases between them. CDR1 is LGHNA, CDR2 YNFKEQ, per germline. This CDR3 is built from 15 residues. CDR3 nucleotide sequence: TGTGCCAGCAGCCAAGGGGCTTTTATCACAGATACGCAGTATTTT. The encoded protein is CASSQGAFITDTQYF.

The CDR3 is CASSFVQGAYEQYF. DNA of the CDR3: TGTGCCAGCAGCTTTGTTCAAGGGGCCTACGAGCAGTACTTC. The rearrangement links TRBV7-2 to TRBJ2-7; weak D call: TRBD1 (5 bases). V lost 3 bases and J 2 bases, leaving 11 bases between the germline ends. The CDR3 runs 14 residues. CDR1 SGHTA and CDR2 FQGNSA come from the germline V gene.